This TCR beta chain emerged from a study of early T cells in non-severe SARS-CoV-2 infection. Per germline, CDR1 MNHEY and CDR2 SVGAGI. V dropped 5 bases and J dropped 2 bases, with 9 bases sitting between them. The CDR3 runs 13 residues. TCRdb recomputed calls from the 5' RACE reads with MiXCR, one row per CDR3 protein. The sample gives approximately 100,000 distinct CDR3 sequences, approximately 11% of which show up once; approximately 5% is in the top ten. This rearrangement joins TRBV6-5 to TRBJ1-2; D gene ambiguous. Sequenced sample: whole blood. The receptor was isolated from an adult who was a healthcare worker with PCR-confirmed SARS-CoV-2 infection or an uninfected control (not recorded which). The CDR3 protein is CASSAQENYGYTF. Here the CDR3 DNA reads TGTGCCAGCAGTGCGCAGGAGAACTATGGCTACACCTTC.